This TCR beta chain comes out of a study of type 1 and type 2 diabetes patients. Each diabetic donor fulfilled classification criteria for either type 1 or type 2. CDR1 and CDR2 from the germline V gene are SGHAT and FQNNGV. V gave up 6 bases and J gave up 0 bases, with 8 bases separating them. The CDR3 covers 14 residues. The PCR template was genomic DNA. Amplification of the beta chain CDR3 used 30 forward and 13 reverse multiplex primers. TCRdb ran MiXCR on the multiplex PCR reads and lists one entry per CDR3 protein. Of around 300,000 distinct CDR3 sequences listed, around 47% are singletons. The receptor's source is a young man with type 2 diabetes. The chain links TRBV11-2 to TRBJ2-2; no clear D. Material: peripheral blood mononuclear cells (PBMCs). DNA for the CDR3: TGTGCCAGCAGAAGTAAGACGAACACCGGGGAGCTGTTTTTT. Its protein is CASRSKTNTGELFF.